This TCR beta chain was recorded in a study of shared clonotypes between healthy human individuals. Only CD45RO-negative cells positively selected for CCR7 counted as naive CD8 cells, so terminally differentiated effector memory CD45RA+ cells were excluded. Study donors comprised healthy, HIV-negative adults devoid of recent acute infection or vaccination. Findings and limits, study-wide: As a rule, naive subsets had a larger estimated richness than memory subsets. Relative to clonotypes present in all four donors, those not shared had lower generation probabilities.

Details on this clone: No antigen is known for it.

This table comes from immunoSEQ multiplex PCR, and its TCRdb copy is limited to in-frame clones, with some not included. The data hold roughly 810,000 clones, with about 97% observed a single time. Germline trimming cut 3 bases from V and 2 bases from J; bases unmatched to any gene: 10. The germline CDR1 and CDR2 sequences are SQVTM and ANQGSEA. CDR3 length: 15 residues. The sequence was obtained from a man aged 25 to 40 in good health. J is TRBJ2-7 and V is TRBV29-1, with 7 bases matching TRBD1. The sequencing sample was made of naive CD8+ T cells sorted from blood. CDR3 bases: TGCAGCGTTGAGTTTGGTGACAGGGAGACCTACGAGCAGTACTTC. It specifies CSVEFGDRETYEQYF.